The clone carrying this T cell receptor (beta chain) was detected only once. The data originate from a study of blood T cell repertoires in COVID-19. Study summary: The origin of the acute and convalescent COVID-19 samples was the United States, Italy and Spain. The cDNA or gDNA used as material had been derived from T cells, B-cell-depleted T cells, or PBMCs.

CDR3 length equals 16 residues. CDR1 is LGHNA and CDR2 is YNFKEQ in the germline V gene. V lost 0 bases to trimming and J lost 4 bases; unmatched junction nucleotides: 9. Per the authors' pipeline: Quantification of nucleated cells was approximated via reference gene primer amplification. Repertoires were generated with immunoSEQ multiplex PCR, while TCRdb's copy carries only in-frame clones and drops some. The V and J calls and clone size are taken from that table; D and trimming were inferred from the DNA. The sample includes hundreds of thousands of clones, approximately 80% seen only once; the top ten take 7.5%.

Specimen: peripheral blood. The chain links TRBV4-2 to TRBJ2-7; 7 bases agree with TRBD2. The sequence was collected from a woman older than 75 with COVID-19, enrolled during active disease. The CDR3 is CASSQDAASGDYEQYF. The CDR3 DNA reads TGTGCCAGCAGCCAAGATGCGGCTAGCGGAGATTACGAGCAGTACTTC.